This TCR beta chain emerged from a study of T-cell reconstitution after alpha-beta-depleted transplantation in children. This clonotype was detected a few times. Preparing the TCRbeta library involved the use of unique molecular identifiers. TCRdb itself ran the PCR reads through MiXCR, one entry per CDR3 protein. The table includes some 350,000 distinct CDR3 sequences, approximately 10% detected once. The source material was PBMCs from the stem cell graft donor, sampled from the stem cell graft. This receptor was identified in a human donor who donated a stem cell graft to a child with acute lymphoblastic leukemia.

The CDR3 sequence: CASGQFEMNTEAFF. For the CDR3, the DNA is TGTGCCAGCGGACAGTTCGAGATGAACACTGAAGCTTTCTTT. The chain recombines TRBV9 with TRBJ1-1, with D possibly being TRBD1 (6 bases). This CDR3 spans 14 amino acids. V lost 7 bases, J lost 0 bases, and 13 bases lay in between. CDR1 SGDLS and CDR2 YYNGEE come from the germline V gene.